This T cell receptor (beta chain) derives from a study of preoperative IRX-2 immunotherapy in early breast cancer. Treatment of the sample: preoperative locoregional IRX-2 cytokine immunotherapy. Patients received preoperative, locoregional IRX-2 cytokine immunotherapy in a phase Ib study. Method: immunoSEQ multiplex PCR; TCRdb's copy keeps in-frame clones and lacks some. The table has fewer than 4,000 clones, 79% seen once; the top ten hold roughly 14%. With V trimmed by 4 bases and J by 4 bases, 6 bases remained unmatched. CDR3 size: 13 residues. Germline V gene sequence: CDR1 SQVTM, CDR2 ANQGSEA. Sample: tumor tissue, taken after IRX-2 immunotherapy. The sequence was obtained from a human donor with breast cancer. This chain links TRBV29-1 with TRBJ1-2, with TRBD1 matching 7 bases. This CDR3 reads CSVGSGQLYGYTF. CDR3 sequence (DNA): TGCAGCGTTGGGTCGGGACAGCTCTATGGCTACACCTTC.